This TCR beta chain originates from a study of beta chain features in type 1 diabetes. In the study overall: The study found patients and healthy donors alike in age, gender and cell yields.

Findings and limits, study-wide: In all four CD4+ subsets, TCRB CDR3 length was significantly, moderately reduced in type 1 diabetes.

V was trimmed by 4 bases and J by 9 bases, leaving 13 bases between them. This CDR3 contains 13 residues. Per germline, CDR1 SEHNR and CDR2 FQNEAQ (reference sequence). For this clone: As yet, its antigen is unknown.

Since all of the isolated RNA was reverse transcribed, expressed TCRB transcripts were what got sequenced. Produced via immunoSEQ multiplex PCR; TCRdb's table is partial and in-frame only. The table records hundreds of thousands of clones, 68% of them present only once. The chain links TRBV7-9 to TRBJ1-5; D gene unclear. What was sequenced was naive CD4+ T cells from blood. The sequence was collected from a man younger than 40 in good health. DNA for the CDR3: TGTGCCAGCAGCTCCGAAGGACCCCTGCCCCAGCATTTT. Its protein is CASSSEGPLPQHF.